These T cell receptor beta chains were read from a single sample in a study of OX40 agonist ivuxolimab in advanced cancers. TCRdb's copy holds only in-frame clones and misses some; the assay was immunoSEQ multiplex PCR. The table includes roughly 60,000 clones, 84% detected once. This specimen was CD4+ or CD8+ T cells sorted from blood, taken in a trial of the OX40 agonist ivuxolimab. These receptors all come from an adult with an advanced solid tumor such as melanoma, head and neck, liver or kidney cancer. CDR3s include the opening cysteine and the closing phenylalanine or tryptophan. The D gene is left open where the match is weak. Clone size is shown for a subset of rows, as once, few, many or a class of expanded clone.

DNA	CDR3	length	D	size	V	J
TGTGCCAGCGATCTCGCGGGAGGTCGGGACGAGCAGTACTTC	CASDLAGGRDEQYF	14	TRBD2	-	TRBV2	TRBJ2-7
TGTGCCAGCGGACGGGCAAACTATGGCTACACCTTC	CASGRANYGYTF	12	-	-	TRBV2	TRBJ1-2
TGTGCCAGGGGGCGGCAGGACCCCTACGAGCAGTACTTC	CARGRQDPYEQYF	13	-	-	TRBV19	TRBJ2-7
TGCAGCGGGAGGTACAATGAGCAGTTCTTC	CSGRYNEQFF	10	-	once	TRBV29-1	TRBJ2-1
TGTGCCAGCATGGGGGGGTTCTATAATTCACCCCTCCACTTT	CASMGGFYNSPLHF	14	-	-	TRBV25-1	TRBJ1-6
TGTGCCAGCAGTAGAGGCCCGCAGGGCACCGGGGAGCTGTTTTTT	CASSRGPQGTGELFF	15	-	-	TRBV27	TRBJ2-2
TGCGCCAGCAGCTTGGCACCGAGCTCTGGAAACACCATATATTTT	CASSLAPSSGNTIYF	15	-	few	TRBV5-1	TRBJ1-3
TGTGCCAGCAGCCGCAGTTGGGGGGAGCTGTTTTTT	CASSRSWGELFF	12	-	once	TRBV5-6	TRBJ2-2
TGTGCCAGCAGCCTATGGGACCGGTCCCAAGAGACCCAGTACTTC	CASSLWDRSQETQYF	15	-	-	TRBV7-8	TRBJ2-5
TGTGCCAGCAGTTACTCGAGTCTTCGCGAGCAGTACTTC	CASSYSSLREQYF	13	-	-	TRBV6-5	TRBJ2-7
TGTGCCAGCAGCTTATCCCAGGGGAGCTACGAGCAGTACTTC	CASSLSQGSYEQYF	14	-	-	TRBV4-1	TRBJ2-7
TGTGCCACCCAGGGGGGTCGGGACTATGGCTACACCTTC	CATQGGRDYGYTF	13	-	-	TRBV21-1	TRBJ1-2
TGTGCCAGCAGTTTTAGCGGGGGTGGGACCGGGGAGCTGTTTTTT	CASSFSGGGTGELFF	15	TRBD2	-	TRBV5-4	TRBJ2-2
TGCGCCAGCAGCCGGACCTTGGACGCGGGGGACACTGAAGCTTTCTTT	CASSRTLDAGDTEAFF	16	-	-	TRBV5-1	TRBJ1-1
TGTGCCAGCAGTTTACGACAGGGCTGGTCTGAAGCTTTCTTT	CASSLRQGWSEAFF	14	TRBD1	-	TRBV27	TRBJ1-1
TGTGCCAGCCGTACTAAGGGACAGGGGAATCAGCCCCAGCATTTT	CASRTKGQGNQPQHF	15	TRBD1	few	TRBV6-1	TRBJ1-5
TGTGCCAGCAGCCCGTTAGCGGGGGGCACAGATACGCAGTATTTT	CASSPLAGGTDTQYF	15	TRBD2	-	TRBV7-9	TRBJ2-3
TGTGCCAGCAGTGAAGGAGGGACTAATGAAAAACTGTTTTTT	CASSEGGTNEKLFF	14	-	-	TRBV25-1	TRBJ1-4
TGTGCCAGCAACGGACACCAGAACACTGAAGCTTTCTTT	CASNGHQNTEAFF	13	-	-	TRBV11-2	TRBJ1-1
TGCGCCAGCAGTGAGTTACCGGGCCCTTCCTACGAGCAGTACTTC	CASSELPGPSYEQYF	15	-	once	TRBV10-1	TRBJ2-7
TGTGCCACCAGCGGCCCCGGGACTGCGCCCCCTGGGGCCAACGTCCTGACTTTC	CATSGPGTAPPGANVLTF	18	-	-	TRBV15	TRBJ2-6
TGTGCCAGTAGTATGGTGGCGGGAGGAATCGAGACCCAGTACTTC	CASSMVAGGIETQYF	15	TRBD2	-	TRBV19	TRBJ2-5
TGTGCCAGCAGCCCCTACAATGAGCAGTTCTTC	CASSPYNEQFF	11	-	-	TRBV7-9	TRBJ2-1
TGTGCCAGCAGCCCCCGAAGAGCGGGGGGGCCCTCGGAGCTGTTTTTT	CASSPRRAGGPSELFF	16	TRBD2	-	TRBV5-4	TRBJ2-2
TGTGCCAGCAGCCGAGTTGGAGGGGACGGGACCCAGCATTTT	CASSRVGGDGTQHF	14	-	-	TRBV5-4	TRBJ1-5
TGTGCCAGCAGCTTCCGCTTTTTACCGGGGACCGGGGAGCTGTTTTTT	CASSFRFLPGTGELFF	16	-	once	TRBV9	TRBJ2-2
TGTGCCAGCAGCAAGGGAAGGGGCCGGAGAAACTATGGCTACACCTTC	CASSKGRGRRNYGYTF	16	-	-	TRBV21-1	TRBJ1-2
TGTGCCAGCAGCTTGCAGAGGGGTACTGAAGCTTTCTTT	CASSLQRGTEAFF	13	-	-	TRBV5-4	TRBJ1-1
TGTGCCAGCAGCGAAAGGCCAGGCCTCAATGAGCAGTTCTTC	CASSERPGLNEQFF	14	-	once	TRBV14	TRBJ2-1
TGTGCCTGGAGAGGACAGTTGAACACTGAAGCTTTCTTT	CAWRGQLNTEAFF	13	-	few	TRBV30	TRBJ1-1
TGCGCCAGCAGCTTGGGGCTGGGGGGCTTCGGCTCTGGGGCCAACGTCCTGACTTTC	CASSLGLGGFGSGANVLTF	19	-	-	TRBV5-1	TRBJ2-6
TGTGCCAGCAGCTTTGGGGATCGGTGGCAGCCCCAGCATTTT	CASSFGDRWQPQHF	14	-	once	TRBV7-9	TRBJ1-5
TGTGCCAGCACCCTAGCGGGGGGACCTACCTACGAGCAGTACTTC	CASTLAGGPTYEQYF	15	TRBD2	-	TRBV2	TRBJ2-7
TGTGCCAGCAGCTCTAGCGCGTGGGGGACTGGAAACACCATATATTTT	CASSSSAWGTGNTIYF	16	-	-	TRBV7-2	TRBJ1-3
TGTGCCAGCACGGGTGGATCGGGGACACCCCTCCACTTT	CASTGGSGTPLHF	13	-	-	TRBV2	TRBJ1-6
TGTGCCTGGAAAAACTATGGCTACACCTTC	CAWKNYGYTF	10	-	-	TRBV30	TRBJ1-2
TGTGCCAGCAGGCCGGGACCGGTCTACGAGCAGTACTTC	CASRPGPVYEQYF	13	-	-	TRBV6-5	TRBJ2-7
TGTGCCAGCAGCTTGGTTCTAGCGGGCCGCACAGATACGCAGTATTTT	CASSLVLAGRTDTQYF	16	TRBD2	-	TRBV5-6	TRBJ2-3
TGTGCCAGCAGTGTTCGACGGGAGACCCAGTACTTC	CASSVRRETQYF	12	-	-	TRBV2	TRBJ2-5
TGTGCCAGAAGCCCGAGGACAGGGGGTACTCAGCCCCAGCATTTT	CARSPRTGGTQPQHF	15	TRBD1	-	TRBV5-3	TRBJ1-5
TGTGCCAGCAGCCAAGATATAACTAGCAACAACATTCAGTACTTC	CASSQDITSNNIQYF	15	-	once	TRBV4-2	TRBJ2-4
TGTGCCAGTAGTATATTGGACGGGAAAGATCAGCCCCAGCATTTT	CASSILDGKDQPQHF	15	-	few	TRBV19	TRBJ1-5
TGTGCCAGCCACCTAGGTGAGAACACTGAAGCTTTCTTT	CASHLGENTEAFF	13	-	once	TRBV2	TRBJ1-1
TGTGCCAGTAGTATAGGGACCTCCCGGGAGACCCAGTACTTC	CASSIGTSRETQYF	14	-	-	TRBV19	TRBJ2-5
TGTGCCAGCAGCCCTCGGACAGGCCCCCACGGGGAGCTGTTTTTT	CASSPRTGPHGELFF	15	TRBD1	-	TRBV11-3	TRBJ2-2